The clone carrying this TCR beta chain was counted between two and nine times. The target antigen is unknown. Germline V gene lookup returns CDR1 MNHEY and CDR2 SVGAGI. CDR3 length: 14 amino acids. The V end lost 2 bases, the J end lost 9 bases, and 14 bases lay between the germline ends. The sample comes from a study of identical twins. Study-wide points: With beta out-of-frame sequences, excess sharing by twins was weaker.

One entry per CDR3 protein, called by TCRdb with MiXCR from the 5' RACE reads. The top ten clones hold around 12% of a sample with roughly 720,000 distinct CDR3 sequences, about 20% of them seen once. The same data also contributed to another study, on T cells expressing NK-cell markers. That report notes: Roughly six donors showed dominant NKG2C+ clonotypes comprising roughly 1.0-7.5% of their CD8+ T cells. No clear determination of HCMV specificity was made for expanded NKG2C+ T cell clones.

Sequencing used PBMCs. The source is a woman younger than 35 in good health. V usage is TRBV6-5 and J usage is TRBJ2-1; D may be TRBD2 (7 bases). DNA of the CDR3: TGTGCCAGCAGTTACCCTTGGAGGGGGGGTGAGCAGTTCTTC. Encoded protein: CASSYPWRGGEQFF.